Detailed here is one T cell receptor (beta chain). What it binds is unknown. MiXCR was run by TCRdb on the 5' RACE reads, yielding one entry per CDR3 protein. The sample lists around 200,000 distinct CDR3 sequences, about a fifth seen once, with roughly 23% in the top ten. This sample stems from a study of T-cell memory formation after mild COVID-19. Study-wide results and caveats: Chiefly within CM and EM were the contracting CD4+ clones; CD8+ ones were within EMRA. A second wave of clones peaked on day 37, and their SARS-CoV-2 specificity went unconfirmed.

CDR1 is MNHNS, CDR2 SASEGT, per germline. The CDR3 covers 19 residues. Trimming cost V 9 bases and J 0 bases; bases outside gene matches: 16. This TCR was sampled from an adult woman who had mild COVID-19 (a few samples of this study predate the infection). Cell type and time point are not known. Specimen: PBMCs or a T cell subset sorted from them (not recorded which). The chain couples TRBV6-1 to TRBJ2-5, with TRBD2 identical over 13 bases. The CDR3 DNA reads TGTGCCAGTACTGGAGCGGGGACTAGCGGGGAACCGTACCAAGAGACCCAGTACTTC. Protein product: CASTGAGTSGEPYQETQYF.